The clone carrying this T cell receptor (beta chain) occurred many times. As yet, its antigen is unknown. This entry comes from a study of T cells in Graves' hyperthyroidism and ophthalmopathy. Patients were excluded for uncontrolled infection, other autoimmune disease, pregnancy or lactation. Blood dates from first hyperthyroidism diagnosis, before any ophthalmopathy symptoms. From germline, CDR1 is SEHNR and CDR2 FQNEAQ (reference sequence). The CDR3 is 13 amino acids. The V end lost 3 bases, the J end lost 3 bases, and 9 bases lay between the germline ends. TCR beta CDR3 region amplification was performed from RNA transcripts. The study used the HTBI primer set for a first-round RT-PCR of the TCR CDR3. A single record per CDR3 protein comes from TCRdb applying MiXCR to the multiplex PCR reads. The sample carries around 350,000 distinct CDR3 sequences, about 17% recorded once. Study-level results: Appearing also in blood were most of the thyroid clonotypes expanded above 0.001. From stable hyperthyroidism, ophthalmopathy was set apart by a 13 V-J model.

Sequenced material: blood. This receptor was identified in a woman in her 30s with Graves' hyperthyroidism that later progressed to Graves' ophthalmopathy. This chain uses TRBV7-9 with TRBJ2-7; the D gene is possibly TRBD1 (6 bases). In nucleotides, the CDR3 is TGTGCCAGCAGCTTTTCGGACAGCTACGAGCAGTACTTC. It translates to CASSFSDSYEQYF.